The 29 T cell receptor beta chains below all came from one sample that was sequenced in a study of technical replicates of blood from a handful of donors. The repertoire was sequenced with immunoSEQ multiplex PCR; TCRdb's copy has only in-frame clones and lacks some. The profile covers approximately 99,000 clones, with 96% appearing a single time and roughly 0.35% taken by the ten largest. Specimen: T cells isolated from PBMCs. These receptors were taken from a human donor in good health.

This sequence joins TRBV7-2 and TRBJ1-1; TRBD1 agrees at 7 bases. There are 14 residues in the CDR3. CDR1 is SGHTA and CDR2 is FQGNSA in the germline V gene. Trimming took 5 bases from V and 1 from J; bases not matched to a gene: 4. CDR3 protein: CASSTRTGNTEAFF. In DNA, the CDR3 is TGTGCCAGCAGCACCCGGACAGGGAACACTGAAGCTTTCTTT.

This chain links TRBV4-3 with TRBJ2-1; 8 bases are shared with TRBD2. V dropped 4 bases and J dropped 7; count of bases not matched to a gene: 6. This CDR3 comprises 14 residues. Germline lookup yields CDR1 LGHNA and CDR2 YSLEER. CDR3 nucleotides: TGCGCCAGCAGCCCGGGGCGGGAGGTTAATGAGCAGTTCTTC. This sequence encodes CASSPGREVNEQFF.

The chain has TRBV28 and TRBJ2-7, with 8 bases fitting TRBD2. Germline lookup yields CDR1 MDHEN and CDR2 SYDVKM. The J segment lost 0 bases and the V segment lost 2 bases, leaving 3 bases of the junction unmatched. The CDR3 length is 15 residues. CDR3 DNA sequence: TGTGCCAGCAGTTTAAGCAGCGGGGGCTCCTACGAGCAGTACTTC. Protein: CASSLSSGGSYEQYF.

Comment on this clone: Its ends do not fully match the called genes, so a read error is possible. The chain employs TRBV7-7 and TRBJ2-5; TRBD1 matches 12 bases. The V gene's germline CDR1 is SSHAT and CDR2 FNYEAQ (reference sequence). The CDR3 has 16 residues. The chain's CDR3 is CASSSHRDRGRETQYF. As DNA, the CDR3 is TGTGCTAGCAGCTCCCACCGGGACAGGGGGCGAGAGACCCAGTACTTC.

This rearrangement joins TRBV4-2 to TRBJ2-2; D gene ambiguous. The length of the CDR3 is 17 residues. Trimming left V 0 bases short and J 4 bases short, with 15 bases between. Germline loops: CDR1 LGHNA, CDR2 YNFKEQ. The CDR3 nucleotides are TGTGCCAGCAGCCAAGATGGAGCCTCCCCGGGCACCGGGGAGCTGTTTTTT. Residues: CASSQDGASPGTGELFF.

The chain has TRBV27 and TRBJ2-2; the match to TRBD1 covers 7 bases. The CDR3 covers 15 residues. V lost 3 bases and J lost 1; bases outside the gene matches: 2. The V gene's germline CDR1 is MNHEY and CDR2 SMNVEV (reference sequence). In nucleotides, the CDR3 is TGTGCCAGCAGTTTTAACAGGGGGAACACCGGGGAGCTGTTTTTT. Protein: CASSFNRGNTGELFF.

This clone was detected once. This chain uses TRBV28 with TRBJ2-3; 11 nucleotides agree with TRBD2. This CDR3 contains 16 residues. The germline V gene has CDR1 MDHEN and CDR2 SYDVKM. V gave up 4 bases and J gave up 0 bases; unmatched junction bases: 3. CDR3 amino acids: CASSSPSGRSTDTQYF. The CDR3 nucleotides are TGTGCCAGCAGTTCTCCTAGCGGGAGGAGCACAGATACGCAGTATTTT.

This chain uses TRBV28 with TRBJ2-1, with D tentatively TRBD1 (5 bases). The length of the CDR3 is 14 residues. The germline V and J ends were trimmed by 1 base and 3 bases, with 7 bases remaining between them. Germline V gene data show CDR1 as MDHEN and CDR2 as SYDVKM. The CDR3 nucleotides read TGTGCCAGCAGTTTATTAGACAGCTACAATGAGCAGTTCTTC. Translation gives CASSLLDSYNEQFF.

V and J are TRBV28 and TRBJ1-5; 9 bases are a match to TRBD1. Germline trimming cut 3 bases from V and 3 bases from J; bases unmatched to any gene: 9. Germline V gives CDR1 MDHEN, CDR2 SYDVKM. The CDR3 has 17 amino acids. CDR3 DNA sequence: TGTGCCAGCAGTTTGTACGGGACAGGGCACCTCAATCAGCCCCAGCATTTT. Translated: CASSLYGTGHLNQPQHF.

V is TRBV7-2 and J is TRBJ1-1; maybe TRBD1 (5 bases). The CDR3 consists of 13 residues. V shed 5 bases and J shed 1 base, with 8 bases lying between them. Per the germline V gene, CDR1 is SGHTA and CDR2 is FQGNSA. The DNA of the CDR3 is TGTGCCAGCAGCGCAACAGGGAACACTGAAGCTTTCTTT. This gives the protein CASSATGNTEAFF.

The chain is built from TRBV5-8 and TRBJ2-1; TRBD1 matches at 7 bases. Germline V gene sequence: CDR1 SGHTS, CDR2 YDEGEE. CDR3 length equals 15 residues. The ends lost 4 bases at V and 3 bases at J; junction bases unmatched: 7. The CDR3 region is CASSRGQWSYNEQFF. CDR3 DNA: TGTGCCAGCAGCCGGGGACAGTGGAGCTACAATGAGCAGTTCTTC. Full variable domain (missing parts from reference TRBV5-8 and TRBJ2-1): EAGVTQSPTHLIKTRGQQATLRCSPISGHTSVYWYQQALGLGLQFLLWYDEGEERNRGNFPPRFSGRQFPNYSSELNVNALELEDSALYLCASSRGQWSYNEQFFGPGTRLTVL.

This clone turned up a few times. The rearrangement links TRBV27 to TRBJ1-1; D is undetermined. V lost 3 bases to trimming and J lost 4 bases, with 12 bases between them. Germline CDR1 and CDR2: MNHEY and SMNVEV (reference sequence). This CDR3 contains 14 residues. For the CDR3, the DNA is TGTGCCAGCAGTTTCGTACGGCGGGGCACTGAAGCTTTCTTT. Translating gives CASSFVRRGTEAFF.

The rearrangement joins TRBV21-1 to TRBJ2-7; the D call TRBD1 from the table was never checked on the DNA. TRBV21-1 is annotated as a pseudogene. CDR3 length: 16 residues. CDR3 in DNA: TGTGCCAGCAGCAAAAAAAGGAGACAGGGGGCTTACGAGCAGTACTTC. This gives the protein CASSKKRRQGAYEQYF.

The V call is TRBV6-6, the J call TRBJ1-2; TRBD1 aligns across 8 bases. CDR1 is MNHNY, CDR2 SVGAGI, per germline (reference sequence). The CDR3 length is 15 residues. The junction had 9 bases not matched to a gene; V was cut back by 5 bases and J by 4 bases. CDR3 coding DNA: TGTGCCAGCAGTAGCGCCGGGACAGGCACCTATGGCTACACCTTC. Its protein is CASSSAGTGTYGYTF.

The chain combines TRBV2 with TRBJ1-5; 7 bases are a match to TRBD1. This CDR3 has 16 amino acids. CDR1 and CDR2 (germline): SNHLY, FYNNEI. Trimming cost V 5 bases and J 1 base; bases outside gene matches: 8. The CDR3 is CASSSPGGWSNQPQHF. CDR3 nucleotide sequence: TGTGCCAGCAGTTCCCCAGGGGGTTGGAGCAATCAGCCCCAGCATTTT.

The chain employs TRBV2 and TRBJ2-7; D is unclear. Germline V gene sequence: CDR1 SNHLY, CDR2 FYNNEI. The CDR3 length is 14 residues. Between the trimmed V and J ends, which lost 3 bases and 1 base, there was a span of 10 bases. DNA of the CDR3: TGTGCCAGCAGTGAGGCTAGTAAATCCTACGAGCAGTACTTC. Translated, it gives CASSEASKSYEQYF.

The CDR3 spells CASRTLDRGRPDYGYTF. DNA of the CDR3: TGTGCCAGCAGAACTTTGGACAGGGGGCGCCCGGACTATGGCTACACCTTC. The chain has TRBV27 and TRBJ1-2; 11 bases are shared with TRBD1. The CDR3 is 17 amino acids. CDR1 is MNHEY, CDR2 SMNVEV, per germline (reference sequence). V lost 6 bases to trimming and J lost 3 bases; unmatched junction nucleotides: 12.

This chain joins TRBV27 and TRBJ2-7; 11 bases are a match to TRBD2. The CDR3 has 14 amino acids. Germline CDR1 and CDR2: MNHEY and SMNVEV (reference sequence). J gave up 4 bases and V 5 bases, and 4 bases lay outside the gene matches. For the CDR3, the DNA is TGTGCCAGCAGTCTACTAGCGGGGGTTTACGAGCAGTACTTC. This gives the protein CASSLLAGVYEQYF.

V and J are TRBV28 and TRBJ2-1; TRBD1 is a possible D gene (5 bases). Germline V lookup: CDR1 MDHEN, CDR2 SYDVKM. This CDR3 is 15 amino acids long. Trimming removed 5 bases at V and 0 bases at J, with 11 bases between. For the CDR3, the DNA is TGTGCCAGCAGTCAAGGGGTAAGCTCCTACAATGAGCAGTTCTTC. Amino acids: CASSQGVSSYNEQFF.

The chain joins TRBV27 to TRBJ2-1, with TRBD2 matching 7 bases. Germline assignment: CDR1 MNHEY and CDR2 SMNVEV (reference sequence). After removal of 6 bases from V and 4 bases from J, the junction contained 3 bases not matched to a gene. The CDR3 sequence is 13 residues long. CDR3 loop: CASSAGGYNEQFF. CDR3 in DNA: TGTGCCAGCAGCGCCGGGGGGTACAATGAGCAGTTCTTC.

The rearrangement uses TRBV5-1 and TRBJ2-7; 7 nucleotides match TRBD2. The CDR3 runs 15 residues. With 0 bases clipped from V and 3 bases from J, the junction kept 6 bases outside the gene matches. In germline, CDR1 is SGHRS, CDR2 YFSETQ. This chain's CDR3 is CASSLDGTGGYEQYF. The CDR3 nucleotides are TGCGCCAGCAGCTTGGACGGGACGGGAGGCTACGAGCAGTACTTC.

This clone was observed a few times. CDR3 coding DNA: TGTGCCAGCAGCCCATCTCAGGGTACGGCCTACGAGCAGTACTTC. Amino acids: CASSPSQGTAYEQYF. The chain combines TRBV13 with TRBJ2-7, with D perhaps matching TRBD1 (5 bases). The V gene lost 5 bases and the J gene lost 2 bases, with 16 bases spanning the gap. The length of the CDR3 is 15 residues. CDR1 is PRHDT and CDR2 is FYEKMQ in the germline V gene (reference sequence).

The chain employs TRBV20-1 and TRBJ1-1; D is uncertain. This CDR3 contains 11 residues. Germline V CDR1 and CDR2: DFQATT, SNEGSKA (reference sequence). Trimming pared 0 bases from V and 5 bases from J, leaving 4 bases between. The CDR3 here is CSARDYTEAFF. CDR3 sequence (DNA): TGCAGTGCTAGAGACTATACTGAAGCTTTCTTT.

The chain has TRBV5-4 and TRBJ2-2; 9 nucleotides agree with TRBD1. The CDR3 covers 18 residues. Germline V gene sequence: CDR1 SGHNT, CDR2 YYREEE (reference sequence). With V trimmed by 2 bases and J by 6 bases, 14 bases remained unmatched. CDR3 sequence (DNA): TGTGCCAGCAGCTTCTCAAGCGGACAGGGGACCCAACCCGGGGAGCTGTTTTTT. This encodes CASSFSSGQGTQPGELFF.

The chain couples TRBV5-6 to TRBJ2-5; 10 nucleotides match TRBD2. J was trimmed by 4 bases and V by 6 bases; bases with no gene match: 6. This CDR3 spans 14 amino acids. Looked up from germline, CDR1 is SGHDT and CDR2 is YYEEEE. CDR3 DNA: TGTGCCAGCAAGAGCGGGAGGGCCTCAGAGACCCAGTACTTC. This codes for CASKSGRASETQYF.

As for this clone: The CDR3 does not close with the conserved phenylalanine or tryptophan, likely indicating a read error. The DNA is omitted, as the CDR3 cannot be located on it reliably, and the CDR3 follows TCRdb's listing. CDR3 region: CASSPGLAGGKTYI. The chain links TRBV6-5 to TRBJ2-7; the table gives TRBD2 as D, unverified against the DNA. Germline CDR1 reads MNHEY; CDR2 reads SVGAGI. Inclusive of both ends, the CDR3 amounts to 14 amino acids.

The chain couples TRBV7-6 to TRBJ2-2; no reliable D call. Germline V gene lookup returns CDR1 SGHVS and CDR2 FNYEAQ. The V end was cut by 2 bases, the J end by 1 base, with 11 bases between. CDR3 size: 16 residues. The CDR3 coding sequence is TGTGCCAGCAGCTTACCCGAGGTCCTGAACACCGGGGAGCTGTTTTTT. Protein sequence: CASSLPEVLNTGELFF.

This chain connects TRBV28 to TRBJ1-2; D unclear. This CDR3 has 13 amino acids. The V end was cut by 2 bases, the J end by 8 bases, with 12 bases between. The germline CDR1 and CDR2 sequences are MDHEN and SYDVKM. The CDR3 here is CASSLVAGSGYTF. DNA of the CDR3: TGTGCCAGCAGTTTAGTGGCAGGCTCCGGCTACACCTTC.

This rearrangement joins TRBV27 to TRBJ2-1; D is possibly TRBD2 (7 bases). The V end lost 5 bases, the J end lost 6 bases, and 20 bases lay between the germline ends. CDR3 length equals 16 residues. Germline V lookup: CDR1 MNHEY, CDR2 SMNVEV (reference sequence). The CDR3, as DNA: TGTGCCAGCAGTAGGGGGGGGCACCCCGGGGGCAATGAGCAGTTCTTC. It specifies CASSRGGHPGGNEQFF.